Below are 10 T cell receptor beta chains sequenced from a single sample in a study of human T cells and chemical hapten exposure. Using its own MiXCR run on the RACE reads, TCRdb lists one record per CDR3 protein. The table includes some 180,000 distinct CDR3 sequences, approximately 20% detected once. As to time point: patch test 1, 2 weeks after DPC sensitization. Stated treatment: therapeutic diphenylcyclopropenone sensitization with weekly scalp DPC. Sequencing was performed on whole blood, taken in connection with sensitization to the hapten diphenylcyclopropenone (DPC). The receptors here all came from a woman between 45 and 60 years old with alopecia areata. Some clones in this sample may be carry-over from other donors' samples.

The chain carries TRBV5-1 and TRBJ1-4; D perhaps matches TRBD1 (6 bases). V lost 4 bases and J 14 bases, leaving 15 bases between the germline ends. Germline values: CDR1 SGHRS, CDR2 YFSETQ. The CDR3 length is 12 residues. The CDR3 DNA is TGCGCCAGCAGCCTGGACCGGACAGCTCTGTTTTTT. Translation gives CASSLDRTALFF. The complete variable domain, with remaining parts taken from reference TRBV5-1 and TRBJ1-4, reads KAGVTQTPRYLIKTRGQQVTLSCSPISGHRSVSWYQQTPGQGLQFLFEYFSETQRNKGNFPGRFSGRQFSNSRSEMNVSTLELGDSALYLCASSLDRTALFFGSGTQLSVL.

This clonotype was seen only a few times. DNA of the CDR3: TGTGCCATCCCCGACAGGGCGGATGAAGCTTTCTTT. Amino acid sequence: CAIPDRADEAFF. J is TRBJ1-1 and V is TRBV7-9; TRBD1 matches at 7 bases. The CDR3 runs to 12 residues. V was pared by 10 bases and J by 7 bases, with 9 bases of the junction left unmatched. Per the germline V gene, CDR1 is SEHNR and CDR2 is FQNEAQ (reference sequence).

This clonotype was counted many times. J is TRBJ1-2 and V is TRBV6-2 or TRBV6-3; D perhaps matches TRBD1 (5 bases). Trimming removed 2 bases at V and 7 bases at J, with 17 bases between. This CDR3 is 15 amino acids long. The germline V gene has CDR1 MNHEY and CDR2 SVGEGT. CDR3 sequence (DNA): TGTGCCAGCAGTTACGTCTCAGGGTCCCAGGCTGGCTACACCTTC. Its protein is CASSYVSGSQAGYTF.

The chain links TRBV2 to TRBJ2-7, with TRBD2 matching 8 bases. The germline CDR1 and CDR2 sequences are SNHLY and FYNNEI. Trimming cost V 6 bases and J 2 bases; bases outside gene matches: 9. This CDR3 has 15 residues. The CDR3 here is CASRMETSGPYEQYF. The DNA of the CDR3 is TGTGCCAGCAGGATGGAAACTAGCGGCCCCTACGAGCAGTACTTC.

This clonotype was counted many times. The chain couples TRBV10-3 to TRBJ1-2, with D possibly matching TRBD1 (5 bases). The CDR3 has 14 amino acids. Trimming pared 3 bases from V and 1 base from J, leaving 9 bases between. Looked up from germline, CDR1 is ENHRY and CDR2 is SYGVKD. CDR3 protein: CAISDVRDNYGYTF. The CDR3 DNA reads TGTGCCATCAGTGATGTCAGGGATAACTATGGCTACACCTTC.

This chain connects TRBV25-1 to TRBJ2-7; maybe TRBD1 (5 bases). Trimming took 4 bases from V and 4 from J, leaving 11 bases between them. CDR1 and CDR2 (germline): MGHDK, SYGVNS. The CDR3 covers 13 residues. For the CDR3, the DNA is TGTGCCAGCAGTGCTCAGGGAAAGTACGAGCAGTACTTC. It translates to CASSAQGKYEQYF.

The chain carries TRBV7-9 and TRBJ1-6, with TRBD1 matching 8 bases. In germline, CDR1 is SEHNR, CDR2 FQNEAQ (reference sequence). V lost 5 bases, J lost 10 bases, and 7 bases stayed unmatched. The CDR3 contains 14 residues. Here the CDR3 reads CASSPGQAESPLHF. CDR3 coding DNA: TGTGCCAGCAGCCCGGGACAGGCTGAGTCACCCCTCCACTTT. The full variable domain, its missing parts supplied by reference TRBV7-9 and TRBJ1-6, is DTGVSQNPRHKITKRGQNVTFRCDPISEHNRLYWYRQTLGQGPEFLTYFQNEAQLEKSRLLSDRFSAERPKGSFSTLEIQRTEQGDSAMYLCASSPGQAESPLHFGNGTRLTVT.

The chain couples TRBV5-6 to TRBJ2-2; 11 bases map to TRBD2. Germline V CDR1 and CDR2: SGHDT, YYEEEE. The CDR3 is 15 amino acids. Trimming took 4 bases from V and 7 from J; bases not matched to a gene: 6. CDR3 in DNA: TGTGCCAGCAGCGAGACTAGCGGGACCGTCGGGGAGCTGTTTTTT. Translating gives CASSETSGTVGELFF.

This chain connects TRBV6-2 or TRBV6-3 to TRBJ1-1, with a tentative D call TRBD1 (6 bases). This CDR3 spans 15 amino acids. Trimming took off 5 bases at V and 1 base at J, with 14 bases between the two ends. Per the germline V gene, CDR1 is MNHEY and CDR2 is SVGEGT. CDR3 sequence reads: CASSPEGQPNTEAFF. The CDR3 nucleotides are TGTGCCAGCAGTCCCGAAGGACAGCCGAACACTGAAGCTTTCTTT.

This clonotype turned up a few times. J is TRBJ1-1 and V is TRBV5-1, with no clear D. The CDR3 has 11 residues. Germline V CDR1 and CDR2: SGHRS, YFSETQ. Trimming shortened V by 4 bases and J by 8 bases, and 9 bases separated the two germline ends. The CDR3 nucleotides read TGCGCCAGCAGCACTGGGAGGGAAGCTTTCTTT. It encodes CASSTGREAFF. Combining the CDR3 with reference TRBV5-1 and TRBJ1-1 gives the whole variable domain KAGVTQTPRYLIKTRGQQVTLSCSPISGHRSVSWYQQTPGQGLQFLFEYFSETQRNKGNFPGRFSGRQFSNSRSEMNVSTLELGDSALYLCASSTGREAFFGQGTRLTVV.